This T cell receptor (beta chain) was sequenced during a study of yellow fever vaccine responses in identical twins. This clonotype was seen once. Its antigen is unidentified. Study results and limitations: Convergence reportedly seemed to mark part of the twins' vaccine T cell response, with personalization marking the rest.

In germline, CDR1 is MNHEY, CDR2 SVGAGI. The CDR3 loop spans 17 amino acids. J gave up 2 bases and V 4 bases, and 9 bases lay outside the gene matches. TCRdb called the RT-PCR reads again in MiXCR, with one record for every CDR3 protein. The sample shows about 1,700 distinct CDR3 sequences, 88% of them seen only once. The specimen was T cells from blood (PBMCs), unsorted or a sorted subset (not recorded which), collected before or after yellow fever vaccination (not recorded which). J is TRBJ2-3 and V is TRBV6-5; 10 nucleotides agree with TRBD2. This sequence originates from a woman aged 18-29 years who received the yellow fever vaccine. The CDR3 protein is CASSSTASGGPTDTQYF. The CDR3 coding sequence is TGTGCCAGCAGTTCCACGGCTAGCGGGGGACCCACAGATACGCAGTATTTT.